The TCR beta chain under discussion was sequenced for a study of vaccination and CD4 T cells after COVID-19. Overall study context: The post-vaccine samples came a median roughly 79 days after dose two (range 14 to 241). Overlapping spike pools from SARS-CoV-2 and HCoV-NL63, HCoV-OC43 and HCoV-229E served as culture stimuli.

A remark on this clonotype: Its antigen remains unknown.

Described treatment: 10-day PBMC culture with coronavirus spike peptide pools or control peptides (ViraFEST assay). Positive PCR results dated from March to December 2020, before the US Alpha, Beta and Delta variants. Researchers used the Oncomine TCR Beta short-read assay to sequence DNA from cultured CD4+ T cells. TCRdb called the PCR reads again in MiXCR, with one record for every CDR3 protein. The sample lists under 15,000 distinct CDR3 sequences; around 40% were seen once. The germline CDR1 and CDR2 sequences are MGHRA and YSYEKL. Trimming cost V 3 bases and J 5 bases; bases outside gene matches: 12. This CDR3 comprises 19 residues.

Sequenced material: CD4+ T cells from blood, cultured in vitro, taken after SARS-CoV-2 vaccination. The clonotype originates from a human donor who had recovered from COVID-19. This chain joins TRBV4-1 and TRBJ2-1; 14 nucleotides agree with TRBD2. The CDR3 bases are TGCGCCAGCAGCCACATCGGACTAGCGGGAGGTCCCGCCCACAATGAGCAGTTCTTC. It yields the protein CASSHIGLAGGPAHNEQFF.